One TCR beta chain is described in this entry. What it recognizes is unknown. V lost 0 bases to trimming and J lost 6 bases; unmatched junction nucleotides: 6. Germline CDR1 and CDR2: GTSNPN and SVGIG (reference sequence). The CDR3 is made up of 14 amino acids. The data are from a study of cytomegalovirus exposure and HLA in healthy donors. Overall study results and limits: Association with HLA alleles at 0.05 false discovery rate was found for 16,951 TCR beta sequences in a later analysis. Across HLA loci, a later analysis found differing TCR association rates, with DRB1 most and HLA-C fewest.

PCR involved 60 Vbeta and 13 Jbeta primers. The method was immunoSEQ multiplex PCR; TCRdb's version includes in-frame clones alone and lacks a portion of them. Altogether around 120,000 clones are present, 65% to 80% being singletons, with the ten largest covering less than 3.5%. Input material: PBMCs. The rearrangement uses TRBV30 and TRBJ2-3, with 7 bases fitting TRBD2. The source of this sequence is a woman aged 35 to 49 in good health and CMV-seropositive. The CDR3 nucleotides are TGTGCCTGGAGTGTTGGGGGAGCGGGGGATACGCAGTATTTT. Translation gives CAWSVGGAGDTQYF.